These 30 T cell receptor beta chains share one sample of origin, sequenced in a study of T cells after yellow fever vaccination. TCRdb re-analysed the 5' RACE reads in MiXCR, keeping a single row per CDR3 protein. The sample has some 220,000 distinct CDR3 sequences, around 3.1% seen once; the top ten hold 3.2%. The material was CD4+ T cells sorted from PBMCs, obtained 10 days after the yellow fever booster vaccination. The receptors were gathered from a man younger than 30 who received the YFV17D yellow fever vaccine.

The chain uses TRBV10-3 and TRBJ1-2; D is possibly TRBD1 (6 bases). Trimming removed 7 bases from V and 6 bases from J, with 12 bases in between. The CDR3 has 12 residues. Germline loops: CDR1 ENHRY, CDR2 SYGVKD. The CDR3 DNA sequence: TGTGCCATCACGCCCACAGGGAATGGCTACACCTTC. This translates into CAITPTGNGYTF.

This clonotype was seen at least ten times. CDR3 in DNA: TGTGCCAGTACCTCGGGACGGGCGGACACTGAAGCTTTCTTT. As protein: CASTSGRADTEAFF. The chain uses TRBV19 and TRBJ1-1; D is perhaps TRBD1 (5 bases). CDR3 length: 14 residues. Germline loops: CDR1 LNHDA, CDR2 SQIVND (reference sequence). With 7 bases removed from V and 3 bases from J, the gap between germline ends came to 15 bases.

This clonotype was counted at least ten times. The rearrangement joins TRBV11-2 to TRBJ1-5; D gene unclear. This CDR3 region has 15 residues. Trimming removed 3 bases at V and 8 bases at J, with 17 bases between. Per the germline V gene, CDR1 is SGHAT and CDR2 is FQNNGV. The CDR3 region has the DNA TGTGCCAGCAGCTTGTCCTTCACTCGTGGGGAGCCCCAGCATTTT. Protein: CASSLSFTRGEPQHF.

A few counts support this clonotype. This chain connects TRBV5-1 to TRBJ2-2; a weak D match, TRBD1 (6 bases). The CDR3 contains 15 residues. Germline CDR1 is SGHRS and CDR2 is YFSETQ. Trimming stripped 2 bases from V and 2 bases from J, with 10 bases between. The CDR3 coding sequence is TGCGCCAGCAGCTTAATGGGGGCTAACACCGGGGAGCTGTTTTTT. As protein: CASSLMGANTGELFF.

There are many counts of this clonotype. The chain couples TRBV12-3 or TRBV12-4 to TRBJ1-1; D unresolved. The CDR3 has 14 amino acids. V was trimmed by 3 bases and J by 0 bases, leaving 8 bases between them. The CDR3 bases are TGTGCCAGCAGTTTTTCCGGGGTGAACACTGAAGCTTTCTTT. Translated, it gives CASSFSGVNTEAFF.

This clonotype was counted only a few times. The chain joins TRBV5-1 to TRBJ2-5; 11 positions match TRBD1. The CDR3 runs to 17 residues. V was clipped by 2 bases and J by 1 base; unmatched bases: 7. Per the germline V gene, CDR1 is SGHRS and CDR2 is YFSETQ. The CDR3, as DNA: TGCGCCAGCAGCTTCGCCCCGGGACAGGGGGGCCAAGAGACCCAGTACTTC. It codes for CASSFAPGQGGQETQYF.

J is TRBJ1-1 and V is TRBV3-1; no reliable D call. The CDR3 length is 13 residues. Germline CDR1 is LGHDT and CDR2 is YNNKEL (reference sequence). Trimming shortened V by 6 bases and J by 1 base, and 9 bases separated the two germline ends. CDR3 region: CASRALGNTEAFF. The CDR3 DNA follows: TGTGCCAGCAGGGCTTTAGGGAACACTGAAGCTTTCTTT.

Ten or more counts support this clonotype. The chain uses TRBV24-1 and TRBJ2-1, with D possibly being TRBD1 or TRBD2 (6 bases each). V lost 2 bases to trimming and J lost 0 bases, with 13 bases between them. Looked up from germline, CDR1 is KGHDR and CDR2 is SFDVKD. This CDR3 comprises 17 residues. The CDR3 DNA reads as TGTGCCACCAGTGATTGGAGGGGGGCCTCCTCCTACAATGAGCAGTTCTTC. It specifies CATSDWRGASSYNEQFF.

This clonotype was detected a few times. V usage is TRBV7-2 and J usage is TRBJ1-2; D is possibly TRBD1 (6 bases). V was trimmed by 2 bases and J by 5 bases, leaving 9 bases between them. This CDR3 region has 13 residues. From germline, CDR1 is SGHTA and CDR2 FQGNSA. CDR3 residues: CASSLPDSYGYTF. CDR3 nucleotides: TGTGCCAGCAGCTTACCGGACAGTTATGGCTACACCTTC.

V gene TRBV14 combines with J gene TRBJ1-3; TRBD1 aligns across 7 bases. Trimming at V came to 4 bases and at J to 3 bases, leaving 3 bases not matched to a gene. The germline CDR1 and CDR2 sequences are SGHDN and FVKESK. This CDR3 comprises 14 residues. The CDR3 sequence: CASSPWTGGNTIYF. CDR3 DNA: TGTGCCAGCAGCCCGTGGACAGGTGGAAACACCATATATTTT.

The chain recombines TRBV5-4 with TRBJ2-4, with a possible D match to TRBD1 (5 bases). The germline gives CDR1 SGHNT, CDR2 YYREEE (reference sequence). V was cut by 6 bases and J by 1 base, with 11 bases left in between. This CDR3 region has 14 residues. In DNA form, the CDR3 reads TGTGCCAGCACCCCCTCAGGGGCCAAAAACATTCAGTACTTC. Encoded protein: CASTPSGAKNIQYF.

This chain joins TRBV10-3 and TRBJ2-7; 7 bases fit TRBD2. The CDR3 has 13 residues. Germline V gives CDR1 ENHRY, CDR2 SYGVKD. V gave up 10 bases and J gave up 2 bases; unmatched junction bases: 8. CDR3 sequence: CATEGRDAYEQYF. The CDR3 region has the DNA TGTGCCACCGAGGGGAGGGACGCCTACGAGCAGTACTTC.

There are many counts of this clonotype. The V call is TRBV6-2 or TRBV6-3, the J call TRBJ2-2; D is possibly TRBD1 (5 bases). CDR1 and CDR2 from the germline V gene are MNHEY and SVGEGT. The CDR3 has 15 residues. Trimming took off 5 bases at V and 1 base at J, with 11 bases between the two ends. The CDR3: CASSQGQGNTGELFF. DNA of the CDR3: TGTGCCAGCAGTCAAGGCCAGGGGAACACCGGGGAGCTGTTTTTT.

This clonotype was observed at least ten times. The chain couples TRBV5-6 to TRBJ1-1; the D gene is possibly TRBD1 (5 bases). Germline CDR1 is SGHDT and CDR2 is YYEEEE. V was shortened by 3 bases and J by 4 bases, with 13 bases between the two germline ends. CDR3 length equals 14 residues. The CDR3 loop is CASSSLGGVTEAFF. CDR3 bases: TGTGCCAGCAGCTCCCTGGGGGGGGTCACTGAAGCTTTCTTT.

This clonotype was detected only a few times. The rearrangement uses TRBV24-1 and TRBJ1-5; 7 nucleotides match TRBD1. There are 14 residues in the CDR3. V gave up 6 bases and J gave up 3 bases; unmatched junction bases: 4. Germline V gene lookup returns CDR1 KGHDR and CDR2 SFDVKD. The CDR3 sequence: CATSQTGFNQPQHF. The CDR3 region has the DNA TGTGCCACCAGTCAGACAGGGTTCAATCAGCCCCAGCATTTT.

The rearrangement joins TRBV19 to TRBJ1-1; D unresolved. V was shortened by 5 bases and J by 0 bases, with 7 bases between the two germline ends. The CDR3 is 13 residues long. The germline CDR1 and CDR2 sequences are LNHDA and SQIVND (reference sequence). Here the CDR3 DNA reads TGTGCCAGTAGTCCATCGATGAACACTGAAGCTTTCTTT. Protein: CASSPSMNTEAFF.

This clonotype was observed at least ten times. The chain couples TRBV5-1 to TRBJ2-7; 7 positions match TRBD1. The germline V gene encodes CDR1 SGHRS and CDR2 YFSETQ. The V segment lost 3 bases and the J segment 5 bases; nucleotides outside the gene matches: 8. The CDR3 totals 14 residues. CDR3 DNA sequence: TGCGCCAGCAGCTACGGACAGGAGTCCCACGAGCAGTACGTC. Translation gives CASSYGQESHEQYV.

The chain has TRBV3-1 and TRBJ1-6; 8 bases map to TRBD1. The CDR3 runs 15 residues. Germline V gene data show CDR1 as LGHDT and CDR2 as YNNKEL (reference sequence). V lost 3 bases to trimming and J lost 10 bases; unmatched junction nucleotides: 8. CDR3 bases: TGTGCCAGCAGCCAGGCGGGGCAGGGGGCCTCACCCCTCCACTTT. It codes for CASSQAGQGASPLHF.

V gene TRBV29-1 combines with J gene TRBJ1-4; TRBD1 is a possible D gene (6 bases). V lost 4 bases and J 3 bases, leaving 18 bases between the germline ends. CDR3 size: 16 residues. Germline V gives CDR1 SQVTM, CDR2 ANQGSEA. The CDR3 nucleotides read TGCAGCGTTGCCAGGGGTCCCTTCGTTGCTAATGAAAAACTGTTTTTT. Translating it yields CSVARGPFVANEKLFF.

This clonotype showed up many times. The chain employs TRBV7-2 and TRBJ1-3, with 7 nucleotides matching TRBD1. The junction had 1 base not matched to a gene; V was cut back by 1 base and J by 4 bases. The CDR3 covers 14 residues. Germline CDR1 SGHTA, CDR2 FQGNSA. This CDR3 reads CASSLGGGGNTIYF. The CDR3 coding sequence is TGTGCCAGCAGCTTAGGAGGGGGCGGAAACACCATATATTTT.

The chain carries TRBV15 and TRBJ2-1; D remains ambiguous. The ends were cut back, 0 bases at V and 9 bases at J, with 6 bases in the middle. The CDR3 runs 12 residues. Germline CDR1 reads LNHNV; CDR2 reads YYDKDF (reference sequence). CDR3 in amino acids: CATSRDQGEQFF. CDR3 coding DNA: TGTGCCACCAGCAGAGATCAAGGTGAGCAGTTCTTC.

This clonotype showed up many times. V usage is TRBV7-2 and J usage is TRBJ2-7, with D perhaps matching TRBD2 (5 bases). Germline CDR1 reads SGHTA; CDR2 reads FQGNSA. The CDR3 contains 14 residues. Trimming left V 0 bases short and J 6 bases short, with 12 bases between. DNA of the CDR3: TGTGCCAGCAGCTTAGCTGCAGCGGAGACCGAGCAGTACGTC. Translated: CASSLAAAETEQYV.

The table lists this clonotype with a few counts. The chain couples TRBV6-1 to TRBJ2-7; D is unresolved. The CDR3 loop spans 14 amino acids. Germline V lookup: CDR1 MNHNS, CDR2 SASEGT. V was shortened by 2 bases and J by 0 bases, with 8 bases between the two germline ends. The DNA of the CDR3 is TGTGCCAGCAGTGAATTCCAGGACTCCTACGAGCAGTACGTC. Translation gives CASSEFQDSYEQYV.

The table lists this clonotype with many counts. The rearrangement joins TRBV20-1 to TRBJ2-7, with D perhaps matching TRBD1 (5 bases). The CDR3 is made up of 12 amino acids. The ends were cut back, 2 bases at V and 2 bases at J, with 7 bases in the middle. Germline V lookup: CDR1 DFQATT, CDR2 SNEGSKA (reference sequence). DNA of the CDR3: TGCAGTGCTAGACAGGGCCCCTACGAGCAGTACTTC. Translation gives CSARQGPYEQYF.

This clonotype was observed at least ten times. This chain connects TRBV18 to TRBJ2-1; possibly TRBD2 for D (5 bases). The CDR3 spans 16 residues. V was clipped by 0 bases and J by 2 bases, with 11 bases between them. The germline CDR1 and CDR2 sequences are KGHSH and LQKENI. CDR3: CASSPPRETTYNEQFF. In DNA, the CDR3 is TGTGCCAGCTCACCACCCCGGGAAACTACCTACAATGAGCAGTTCTTC.

The chain uses TRBV20-1 and TRBJ1-5, with 9 nucleotides matching TRBD1. Per the germline V gene, CDR1 is DFQATT and CDR2 is SNEGSKA (reference sequence). The CDR3 extends over 15 amino acids. Trimming removed 5 bases from V and 5 bases from J; junction bases left unmatched: 10. This CDR3 is CSASSGTGNYQPQHF. CDR3 bases: TGCAGTGCTTCATCCGGGACAGGGAACTATCAGCCCCAGCATTTT.

This clonotype was seen repeatedly, ten times or more. This chain uses TRBV5-1 with TRBJ2-1; TRBD2 aligns across 8 bases. The CDR3 extends over 13 amino acids. Germline trimming cut 9 bases from V and 10 bases from J; bases unmatched to any gene: 12. The germline V gene has CDR1 SGHRS and CDR2 YFSETQ. In DNA form, the CDR3 reads TGCGCCACCTGCCCCAATAGCGGGACCGAGCAGTTCTTC. It yields the protein CATCPNSGTEQFF. Variable domain in full (rest from reference TRBV5-1 and TRBJ2-1): KAGVTQTPRYLIKTRGQQVTLSCSPISGHRSVSWYQQTPGQGLQFLFEYFSETQRNKGNFPGRFSGRQFSNSRSEMNVSTLELGDSALYLCATCPNSGTEQFFGPGTRLTVL.

This clonotype was detected only a few times. The rearrangement links TRBV20-1 to TRBJ1-3; D gene unclear. This CDR3 is built from 15 residues. CDR1 and CDR2 (germline): DFQATT, SNEGSKA (reference sequence). Trimming cost V 3 bases and J 0 bases, with 12 bases left between them. As DNA, the CDR3 is TGCAGTGCTAGGAAGACGGAGAGCTCTGGAAACACCATATATTTT. This encodes CSARKTESSGNTIYF.

The rearrangement joins TRBV6-5 to TRBJ2-3, with 10 positions matching TRBD2. This CDR3 is 15 amino acids long. CDR1 is MNHEY, CDR2 SVGAGI, per germline. Trimming cost V 2 bases and J 3 bases; bases outside gene matches: 2. Here the CDR3 DNA reads TGTGCCAGCAGTTACGCTAGCGGGAGTACAGATACGCAGTATTTT. This encodes CASSYASGSTDTQYF.

This clonotype showed up just a few times. The V call is TRBV4-3, the J call TRBJ2-5, with 10 bases that match TRBD1. The V gene end was trimmed by 5 bases and the J gene end by 5 bases; junction bases not matched to a gene: 8. Germline V gene sequence: CDR1 LGHNA, CDR2 YSLEER. This CDR3 has 15 amino acids. This CDR3 reads CASSNLTGGAETQYF. Written as DNA, the CDR3 is TGCGCCAGCAGCAACTTGACAGGGGGCGCGGAGACCCAGTACTTC.